These T cell receptor beta chains were read from a single sample in a study of CD8+ T cells in alopecia areata. This table comes from immunoSEQ multiplex PCR, and its TCRdb copy is limited to in-frame clones, with some not included. The repertoire has some 110,000 clones, roughly two thirds of them found once; the top ten carry around 2.8%. Sequenced material: CD4+ T cells sorted from blood. The receptors come from a human donor in good health. The CDR3 runs from the conserved cysteine through the conserved F or W. A D gene is named only where the DNA matches it firmly. Not every row has a clone size; where given, it reads once, few, many or a size class.

J gene	clone size	V gene	D gene	CDR3 protein	CDR3 DNA
TRBJ1-2	few	TRBV7-2	TRBD1	CASSQPRTGGASYTF	TGTGCCAGCAGCCAACCTCGGACAGGGGGCGCGAGCTACACCTTC
TRBJ2-5	NA	TRBV29-1	NA	CSVGRDSGVETQYF	TGCAGCGTCGGACGGGACAGCGGGGTGGAGACCCAGTACTTC
TRBJ2-5	once	TRBV2	NA	CASRRSQGRETQYF	TGTGCCAGCAGAAGATCCCAGGGAAGGGAGACCCAGTACTTC
TRBJ2-2	NA	TRBV7-2	TRBD2	CASSPRNSGGYGTGELFF	TGTGCCAGCAGCCCAAGGAATAGCGGGGGGTATGGCACCGGGGAGCTGTTTTTT
TRBJ1-1	NA	TRBV27	NA	CASTSGQINTEAFF	TGTGCCAGCACCTCAGGGCAGATCAACACTGAAGCTTTCTTT
TRBJ1-6	NA	TRBV18	TRBD1	CASSQDRANSPLHF	TGTGCCAGCTCTCAGGACAGGGCAAATTCACCCCTCCACTTT
TRBJ1-2	NA	TRBV7-9	NA	CASTLNSPAYGYTF	TGTGCCAGCACCTTGAACAGTCCCGCTTATGGCTACACCTTC
TRBJ1-5	NA	TRBV6-1	TRBD1	CASDRDFYSNQPQHF	TGTGCCAGCGACAGGGACTTTTATAGCAATCAGCCCCAGCATTTT
TRBJ2-5	NA	TRBV29-1	TRBD2	CSVGIGGGETQYF	TGCAGCGTTGGAATCGGGGGAGGGGAGACCCAGTACTTC
TRBJ2-7	few	TRBV10-3	TRBD2	CAAGGLASYEQYF	TGTGCCGCGGGGGGACTAGCCTCTTACGAGCAGTACTTC
TRBJ1-1	NA	TRBV2	TRBD1	CASTLDRQQNTEAFF	TGTGCCAGCACTTTGGACAGGCAACAGAACACTGAAGCTTTCTTT
TRBJ1-2	NA	TRBV27	TRBD1	CASSTYGQGARILYGYTF	TGTGCCAGCAGTACCTACGGACAGGGGGCTAGGATATTGTATGGCTACACCTTC
TRBJ2-3	NA	TRBV29-1	TRBD2	CSYGVAGGTDTQYF	TGCAGCTACGGGGTAGCGGGGGGTACAGATACGCAGTATTTT
TRBJ1-3	NA	TRBV29-1	NA	CSVDDRELGNTIYF	TGCAGCGTTGATGACCGGGAGTTGGGAAACACCATATATTTT
TRBJ2-3	once	TRBV30	NA	CAWSVGTDTQYF	TGTGCCTGGAGTGTGGGTACAGATACGCAGTATTTT
TRBJ2-1	once	TRBV20-1	NA	CSALKNEQFF	TGCAGTGCCCTTAAAAATGAGCAGTTCTTC
TRBJ2-5	NA	TRBV30	NA	CAWSVLGHQETQYF	TGTGCCTGGAGTGTACTGGGACACCAAGAGACCCAGTACTTC
TRBJ2-7	NA	TRBV5-6	NA	CASSLTDSYEQYF	TGTGCCAGCAGCTTGACCGACAGCTACGAGCAGTACTTC
TRBJ1-2	NA	TRBV6-1	NA	CASSEQSRVSGYGYTF	TGTGCCAGCAGCGAACAGTCCAGGGTTAGTGGCTATGGCTACACCTTC
TRBJ1-2	few	TRBV6-4	NA	CASSRDPTTANYGYTF	TGTGCCAGCAGTCGGGATCCCACGACGGCTAACTATGGCTACACCTTC
TRBJ2-3	NA	TRBV7-2	NA	CASSFGTDTQYF	TGTGCCAGCAGCTTTGGCACAGATACGCAGTATTTT
TRBJ1-1	few	TRBV15	TRBD1	CATSRRQGASTEAFF	TGTGCCACCAGCAGACGACAGGGGGCCAGCACTGAAGCTTTCTTT
TRBJ2-5	NA	TRBV7-9	TRBD2	CASSLSPGLGETQYF	TGTGCCAGCAGCCTGTCCCCGGGACTAGGGGAGACCCAGTACTTC
TRBJ1-2	NA	TRBV7-2	NA	CASSLPRLTEGYTF	TGTGCCAGCAGCTTACCCCGACTTACAGAAGGCTACACCTTC
TRBJ2-3	NA	TRBV7-6	NA	CASSLARRPRDTQYF	TGTGCCAGCAGCTTAGCGCGACGGCCCCGGGATACGCAGTATTTT
TRBJ2-4	NA	TRBV2	NA	CASSEDAKNIQYF	TGTGCCAGCAGTGAAGACGCCAAAAACATTCAGTACTTC
TRBJ2-7	NA	TRBV10-3	NA	CAIRKGTNEQYF	TGTGCCATCAGGAAGGGAACCAACGAGCAGTACTTC
TRBJ1-2	NA	TRBV29-1	TRBD1	CSAGTGGILGYTF	TGCAGCGCGGGGACAGGGGGAATTCTTGGCTACACCTTC
TRBJ1-4	NA	TRBV6-5	TRBD1	CASRGQDEKLFF	TGTGCCAGCAGGGGACAGGATGAAAAACTGTTTTTT